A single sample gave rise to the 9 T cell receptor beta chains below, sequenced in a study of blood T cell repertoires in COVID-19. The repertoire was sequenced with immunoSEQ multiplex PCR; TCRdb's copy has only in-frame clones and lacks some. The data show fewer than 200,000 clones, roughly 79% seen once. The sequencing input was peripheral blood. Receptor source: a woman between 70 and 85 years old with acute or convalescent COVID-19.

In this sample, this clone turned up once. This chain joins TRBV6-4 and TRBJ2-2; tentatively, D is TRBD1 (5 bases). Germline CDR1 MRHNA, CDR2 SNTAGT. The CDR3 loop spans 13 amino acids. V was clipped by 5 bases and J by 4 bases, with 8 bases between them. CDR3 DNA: TGTGCCAGCAGTAACCAGGGCACCGGGGAGCTGTTTTTT. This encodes CASSNQGTGELFF.

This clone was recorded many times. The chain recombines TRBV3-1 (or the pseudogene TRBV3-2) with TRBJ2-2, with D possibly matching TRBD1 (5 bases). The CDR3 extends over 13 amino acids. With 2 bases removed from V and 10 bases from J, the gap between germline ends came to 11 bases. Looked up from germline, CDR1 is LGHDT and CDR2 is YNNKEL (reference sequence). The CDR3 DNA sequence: TGTGCCAGCAGCCAACAGGGTCTAGAGGAGCTGTTTTTT. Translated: CASSQQGLEELFF.

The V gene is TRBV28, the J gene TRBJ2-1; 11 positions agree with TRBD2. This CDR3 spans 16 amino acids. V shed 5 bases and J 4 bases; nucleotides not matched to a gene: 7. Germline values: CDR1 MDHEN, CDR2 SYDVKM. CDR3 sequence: CASSPTSGMGYNEQFF. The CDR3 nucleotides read TGTGCCAGCAGTCCGACTAGCGGGATGGGTTACAATGAGCAGTTCTTC.

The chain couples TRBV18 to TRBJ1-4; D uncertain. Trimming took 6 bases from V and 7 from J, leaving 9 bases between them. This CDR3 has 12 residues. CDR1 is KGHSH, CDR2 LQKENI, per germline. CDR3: CASSEEGEKLFF. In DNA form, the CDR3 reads TGTGCCAGCTCTGAGGAGGGTGAAAAACTGTTTTTT.

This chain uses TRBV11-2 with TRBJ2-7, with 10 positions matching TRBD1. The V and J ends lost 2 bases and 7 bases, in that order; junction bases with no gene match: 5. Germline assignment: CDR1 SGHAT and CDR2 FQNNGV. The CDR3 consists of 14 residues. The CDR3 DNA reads TGTGCCAGCAGCTTAATGCCGGGACAGGGGGAGCAGTACTTC. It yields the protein CASSLMPGQGEQYF.

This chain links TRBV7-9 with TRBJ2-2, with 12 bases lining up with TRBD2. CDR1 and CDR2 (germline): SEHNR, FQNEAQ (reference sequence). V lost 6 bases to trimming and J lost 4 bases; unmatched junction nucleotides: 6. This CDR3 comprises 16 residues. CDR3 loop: CASSRSSGRATGELFF. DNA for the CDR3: TGTGCCAGCAGTCGCTCTAGCGGGAGGGCCACCGGGGAGCTGTTTTTT.

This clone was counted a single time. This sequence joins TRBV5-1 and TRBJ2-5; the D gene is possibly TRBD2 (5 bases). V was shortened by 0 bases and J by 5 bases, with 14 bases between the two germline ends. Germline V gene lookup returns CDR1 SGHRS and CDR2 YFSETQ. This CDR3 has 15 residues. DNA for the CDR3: TGCGCCAGCAGCTTGGAGGGAGTGGCTTGGGAGACCCAGTACTTC. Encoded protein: CASSLEGVAWETQYF.

The CDR3 DNA reads TGTGCCAGCAGTGGGCTAGCGGGAGGATGGGGCACAGATACGCAGTATTTT. Protein product: CASSGLAGGWGTDTQYF. The chain recombines TRBV6-1 with TRBJ2-3; 11 bases are shared with TRBD2. The CDR3 is 17 residues long. The junction had 7 bases not matched to a gene; V was cut back by 4 bases and J by 1 base. CDR1 and CDR2 from the germline V gene are MNHNS and SASEGT.

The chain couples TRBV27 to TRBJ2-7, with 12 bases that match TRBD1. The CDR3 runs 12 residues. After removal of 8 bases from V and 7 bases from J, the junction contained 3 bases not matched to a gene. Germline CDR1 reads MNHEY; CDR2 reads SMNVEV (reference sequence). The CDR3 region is CASGTGGWEQYF. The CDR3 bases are TGTGCCAGCGGGACAGGGGGCTGGGAGCAGTACTTC.